This TCR beta chain was identified in a study of beta chain features in type 1 diabetes. Study-wide context: Patients did not differ from healthy donors in age, gender or cell yield. General observations from the study: Fewer insertions but more deletions were seen at VDJ junctions in type 1 diabetes patients. There was a moderate but significant shortening of TCRB CDR3s in all four CD4+ subsets of Type 1 diabetes patients.

Germline assignment: CDR1 SGHRS and CDR2 YFSETQ. This CDR3 contains 14 residues. J lost 2 bases, V lost 2 bases, and 1 base had no gene match. Sequencing targeted expressed TCRB transcripts, as all isolated RNA had been reverse transcribed. Naive, central memory and regulatory T cell samples yielded about 3.57 million reads on average. Assay: immunoSEQ multiplex PCR; the TCRdb copy retains only in-frame clones and omits some. The table records a few hundred thousand clones, approximately 28% of them present only once. As concerns this clone: Its specificity is unknown.

The V call is TRBV5-1, the J call TRBJ2-1; 7 nucleotides line up with TRBD1. The sample was naive CD4+ T cells from blood. The source is a man aged 18 to 30 in good health. Here the CDR3 DNA reads TGCGCCAGCAGCTTCGACAGGGCCTACAATGAGCAGTTCTTC. It encodes CASSFDRAYNEQFF.